These 6 T cell receptor beta chains were sequenced from one sample in a study of cytomegalovirus exposure and HLA in healthy donors. A multiplex PCR was run with 60 Vbeta primers and 13 Jbeta primers. Clones were read by immunoSEQ multiplex PCR, and TCRdb kept only the in-frame ones, dropping some. The sample contains tens of thousands of clones, about two thirds of which appear only once. The sample was PBMCs. The receptor set was obtained from a woman aged 50 to 60 in good health and CMV-seropositive.

The V and J genes are TRBV5-1 and TRBJ2-5, with D maybe TRBD1 (6 bases). This CDR3 region has 16 residues. The V and J ends lost 6 bases and 0 bases respectively, with 18 bases between them. Germline V gene lookup returns CDR1 SGHRS and CDR2 YFSETQ. As DNA, the CDR3 is TGCGCCAGCAACCCGACAGGACCACACTACCAAGAGACCCAGTACTTC. As protein: CASNPTGPHYQETQYF.

This clone showed up just a few times. The J gene is TRBJ2-1, the V gene TRBV9; D is perhaps TRBD2 (5 bases). CDR3 length: 12 residues. V dropped 5 bases and J dropped 12 bases, with 15 bases sitting between them. In germline, CDR1 is SGDLS, CDR2 YYNGEE. CDR3 sequence (DNA): TGTGCCAGCAGTCCCCCCAGCAGCGGGCAGTTCTTC. This translates into CASSPPSSGQFF. The full variable domain, rest sourced from reference TRBV9 and TRBJ2-1, is DSGVTQTPKHLITATGQRVTLRCSPRSGDLSVYWYQQSLDQGLQFLIQYYNGEERAKGNILERFSAQQFPDLHSELNLSSLELGDSALYFCASSPPSSGQFFGPGTRLTVL.

V usage is TRBV28 and J usage is TRBJ1-1; D is unclear. Germline V gene data show CDR1 as MDHEN and CDR2 as SYDVKM. Trimming left V 3 bases short and J 2 bases short, with 22 bases between. CDR3 length: 18 residues. The CDR3 sequence is CASSFGLWQARVNTEAFF. The CDR3 region has the DNA TGTGCCAGCAGTTTTGGCCTTTGGCAGGCGCGTGTCAACACTGAAGCTTTCTTT.

V and J are TRBV21-1 and TRBJ2-7; the listed D gene, TRBD2, was not tested against the DNA. TRBV21-1 is noted as a pseudogene. CDR3 length: 16 residues. CDR3 amino acids: CASSRARGTPSNEQYF. CDR3 coding DNA: TGTGCCAGCAGCAGAGCGCGGGGGACTCCTTCCAACGAGCAGTACTTC.

The V gene is TRBV6-6, the J gene TRBJ2-3; TRBD2 matches at 7 bases. The germline V gene encodes CDR1 MNHNY and CDR2 SVGAGI (reference sequence). The CDR3 runs 13 residues. The CDR3 here is CAVGGEGTDTQYF. The CDR3 nucleotides read TGTGCGGTGGGGGGGGAGGGCACAGATACGCAGTATTTT.

The rearrangement joins TRBV2 to TRBJ2-5; D is possibly TRBD2 (5 bases). The CDR3 covers 13 residues. The V end lost 6 bases, the J end lost 7 bases, and 15 bases lay between the germline ends. Per germline, CDR1 SNHLY and CDR2 FYNNEI. CDR3 protein: CASREDTLGTQYF. The CDR3, as DNA: TGTGCCAGCAGGGAGGATACTCTGGGGACCCAGTACTTC.